The 28 T cell receptor beta chains listed next were all sequenced from one sample in a study of Graves' ophthalmopathy and Graves' hyperthyroidism. Researchers took RNA transcripts and amplified TCR beta CDR3 regions from them. The authors performed first-round RT-PCR with HTBI primers and then a second-round multiplex PCR. TCRdb fed the multiplex PCR reads into MiXCR, producing one record per CDR3 protein. The sample includes around 590,000 distinct CDR3 sequences, about 35% of them seen just once. Input material: peripheral blood or thyroid tissue (not recorded which). These TCRs come from an adult man with Graves' hyperthyroidism.

This clonotype turned up a few times. The chain uses TRBV19 and TRBJ2-2; D ambiguous. CDR1 and CDR2 from the germline V gene are LNHDA and SQIVND (reference sequence). The CDR3 is made up of 11 amino acids. Trimming stripped 10 bases from V and 6 bases from J, with 9 bases between. The CDR3 spells CATGRPGELFF. The CDR3 region has the DNA TGTGCCACTGGTCGACCCGGGGAGCTGTTTTTT. The entire variable domain, with the rest obtained from reference TRBV19 and TRBJ2-2, is as follows: DGGITQSPKYLFRKEGQNVTLSCEQNLNHDAMYWYRQDPGQGLRLIYYSQIVNDFQKGDIAEGYSVSREKKESFPLTVTSAQKNPTAFYLCATGRPGELFFGEGSRLTVL.

This clonotype was observed at least ten times. At one end, the junction sequence differs from germline, possibly due to a read error. This chain uses TRBV5-1 with TRBJ1-4, with D unresolved. Per the germline V gene, CDR1 is SGHRS and CDR2 is YFSETQ. This CDR3 region has 14 residues. CDR3 coding DNA: TGTGCCAGCAGCCTGCTGGCTGACGGCGAAAAACTGTTTTTT. Amino acid sequence: CASSLLADGEKLFF.

This clonotype occurred once. The chain links TRBV7-2 to TRBJ2-7, with a weak D call TRBD2 (5 bases). Germline-derived CDR1 and CDR2 are SGHTA and FQGNSA. V dropped 4 bases and J dropped 3 bases, with 16 bases sitting between them. There are 15 residues in the CDR3. As DNA, the CDR3 is TGTGCCAGCAGCTCAACCTCGGGAAAGGGCTACGAGCAGTACTTC. Translation: CASSSTSGKGYEQYF.

Points on this clonotype: Here the CDR3 omits its conserved ending phenylalanine or tryptophan, so a read error is the likely source. The chain is built from TRBV9 and TRBJ1-5; no definite D call. Germline loops: CDR1 SGDLS, CDR2 YYNGEE. The CDR3 consists of 14 residues. The CDR3: CASSVGHSNQLQHI. CDR3 DNA: TGTGCCAGCAGCGTAGGTCATAGCAATCAGCTCCAGCATATT.

The V gene is TRBV5-1, the J gene TRBJ2-5, with 16 bases lining up with TRBD2. CDR3 size: 18 residues. In germline, CDR1 is SGHRS, CDR2 YFSETQ. Unmatched junction bases numbered 7, after V lost 0 bases and J lost 5 bases. CDR3 sequence: CASSLAGTSGRAGETQYF. For the CDR3, the DNA is TGCGCCAGCAGCTTGGCTGGGACTAGCGGGAGGGCCGGGGAGACCCAGTACTTC.

A few counts support this clonotype. This sequence joins TRBV11-1 and TRBJ2-2; D unresolved. The V end lost 3 bases, the J end lost 2 bases, and 10 bases lay between the germline ends. Germline assignment: CDR1 SGHAT and CDR2 FQDESV (reference sequence). This CDR3 region has 15 residues. The CDR3 sequence is CASSFGNDNTGELFF. The CDR3, as DNA: TGTGCCAGCAGCTTCGGTAACGACAACACCGGGGAGCTGTTTTTT.

There are a few counts of this clonotype. DNA of the CDR3: TGTGCCACCCTGATGTACAATGAGCAGTTCTTC. Residues: CATLMYNEQFF. The V gene is TRBV12-3 or TRBV12-4, the J gene TRBJ2-1; D ambiguous. Trimming removed 10 bases at V and 4 bases at J, with 8 bases between. There are 11 residues in the CDR3.

This clonotype was detected many times. This rearrangement joins TRBV14 to TRBJ2-7; 9 bases are shared with TRBD2. The CDR3 spans 12 residues. V gave up 3 bases and J gave up 9 bases; unmatched junction bases: 3. Germline lookup yields CDR1 SGHDN and CDR2 FVKESK. CDR3 region: CASSQGTSRQYF. The CDR3, as DNA: TGTGCCAGCAGCCAGGGGACTAGCAGGCAGTACTTC.

Remarks on this clonotype: Just one base apart from a much larger clone, this may be a read error. The V call is TRBV12-3 or TRBV12-4, the J call TRBJ1-4; D gene uncertain. The V and J ends lost 4 bases and 8 bases respectively, with 14 bases between them. The CDR3 totals 14 residues. DNA of the CDR3: TGTGCCAGCAGTTCCGGTTGGTCAGGAGAAAAACTGTTTTTT. Residues: CASSSGWSGEKLFF.

The sample holds a few counts of this clonotype. Written as DNA, the CDR3 is TGCGCCAGCAGCCGAGGGGGCGCGGACACTGAAGCTTTCTTT. Translated: CASSRGGADTEAFF. The V call is TRBV5-1, the J call TRBJ1-1, with 7 bases fitting TRBD1. This CDR3 has 14 residues. Germline V lookup: CDR1 SGHRS, CDR2 YFSETQ. With 4 bases clipped from V and 3 bases from J, the junction kept 6 bases outside the gene matches. Drawing the rest from reference TRBV5-1 and TRBJ1-1, the complete variable domain is KAGVTQTPRYLIKTRGQQVTLSCSPISGHRSVSWYQQTPGQGLQFLFEYFSETQRNKGNFPGRFSGRQFSNSRSEMNVSTLELGDSALYLCASSRGGADTEAFFGQGTRLTVV.

In this sample, this clonotype turned up many times. V usage is TRBV29-1 and J usage is TRBJ2-7; D not certain. V dropped 5 bases and J dropped 0 bases, with 11 bases sitting between them. CDR1 and CDR2 from the germline V gene are SQVTM and ANQGSEA. This CDR3 is 13 amino acids long. CDR3 sequence: CSVTSRPSYEQYF. Here the CDR3 DNA reads TGCAGCGTTACGAGTCGGCCCTCCTACGAGCAGTACTTC.

The V gene is TRBV10-3, the J gene TRBJ2-5; no clear D. The germline V gene encodes CDR1 ENHRY and CDR2 SYGVKD. The length of the CDR3 is 16 residues. Trimming pared 3 bases from V and 2 bases from J, leaving 16 bases between. CDR3 loop: CAISDASSGQQETQYF. As DNA, the CDR3 is TGTGCCATCAGTGATGCCAGCAGTGGGCAGCAAGAGACCCAGTACTTC.

The chain uses TRBV7-9 and TRBJ1-4; D may be TRBD1 (6 bases). The germline gives CDR1 SEHNR, CDR2 FQNEAQ (reference sequence). Trimming pared 6 bases from V and 2 bases from J, leaving 19 bases between. The CDR3 is made up of 17 amino acids. The CDR3 region has the DNA TGTGCCAGCAGTTTTTACCAGGGGCGGTCGACTAATGAAAAACTGTTTTTT. Amino acids: CASSFYQGRSTNEKLFF.

This clonotype appeared many times. One junction end disagrees with the germline gene, perhaps due to a read error. V usage is TRBV10-3 and J usage is TRBJ1-1; D is perhaps TRBD1 (6 bases). The CDR3 spans 15 residues. Germline V gene data show CDR1 as ENHRY and CDR2 as SYGVKD. CDR3 sequence (DNA): TGTGCCAGCAGTACCCCGACAGGTCTGAACACTGAAGCTTTCTTT. Amino acid sequence: CASSTPTGLNTEAFF.

This clonotype has at least ten counts. The CDR3 DNA reads TGCGCCAGCTACCTCCGGGACAGCTACGAGCAGTACTTC. This sequence encodes CASYLRDSYEQYF. The gene calls are TRBV5-1 and TRBJ2-7; 7 bases match TRBD1. Germline values: CDR1 SGHRS, CDR2 YFSETQ. The length of the CDR3 is 13 residues. V gave up 7 bases and J gave up 3 bases; unmatched junction bases: 7. Together with reference TRBV5-1 and TRBJ2-7, the CDR3 gives the full variable domain: KAGVTQTPRYLIKTRGQQVTLSCSPISGHRSVSWYQQTPGQGLQFLFEYFSETQRNKGNFPGRFSGRQFSNSRSEMNVSTLELGDSALYLCASYLRDSYEQYFGPGTRLTVT.

At least ten counts were recorded for this clonotype. The rearrangement uses TRBV5-8 and TRBJ1-2, with D hard to call. From germline, CDR1 is SGHTS and CDR2 YDEGEE. This CDR3 has 15 residues. Trimming shortened V by 0 bases and J by 8 bases, and 17 bases separated the two germline ends. The CDR3 reads CASSLASLGPPGYTF. For the CDR3, the DNA is TGTGCCAGCAGCTTGGCTTCCCTAGGACCGCCGGGCTACACCTTC.

This clonotype was recorded at least ten times. The V and J genes are TRBV10-3 and TRBJ1-6; D unresolved. Germline V gene sequence: CDR1 ENHRY, CDR2 SYGVKD. Trimming pared 0 bases from V and 5 bases from J, leaving 8 bases between. This CDR3 region has 15 residues. CDR3 nucleotide sequence: TGTGCCATCAGTGAGTCGTGGCAGAATAATTCACCCCTCCACTTT. It yields the protein CAISESWQNNSPLHF.

This clonotype was seen ten or more times. The V and J genes are TRBV12-3 or TRBV12-4 and TRBJ1-6; D perhaps matches TRBD1 (5 bases). The CDR3 spans 15 residues. Trimming removed 5 bases at V and 6 bases at J, with 14 bases between. CDR3 bases: TGTGCCAGCAGTCCGCCGACAGTCGTTAATTCACCCCTCCACTTT. This translates into CASSPPTVVNSPLHF.

Worth noting for this clonotype: One base away lies a much larger clone, so this may be a sequencing read error. This chain connects TRBV2 to TRBJ2-7; either TRBD1 or TRBD2 may supply D (5 bases each). The CDR3 covers 14 residues. Germline-derived CDR1 and CDR2 are SNHLY and FYNNEI. Trimming removed 5 bases from V and 5 bases from J, with 16 bases in between. This CDR3 reads CASSLPTGRDEQYF. The CDR3 DNA reads as TGTGCCAGCAGTCTTCCCACGGGGCGGGACGAGCAGTACTTC.

This clonotype was recorded many times. CDR3 sequence reads: CASSLNTGNTEAFF. CDR3 in DNA: TGCGCCAGCAGCCTAAACACAGGGAACACTGAAGCTTTCTTT. The V call is TRBV5-1, the J call TRBJ1-1; perhaps TRBD1 as D (5 bases). V was cut by 4 bases and J by 1 base, with 11 bases left in between. This CDR3 spans 14 amino acids. The germline CDR1 and CDR2 sequences are SGHRS and YFSETQ.

In its sample, this clonotype was seen many times. The J gene is TRBJ1-4, the V gene TRBV19, with D perhaps TRBD1 (6 bases). V was shortened by 9 bases and J by 8 bases, with 19 bases between the two germline ends. This CDR3 is 14 amino acids long. Germline V gene data show CDR1 as LNHDA and CDR2 as SQIVND (reference sequence). CDR3 sequence (DNA): TGTGCCAGCGAACAGGGAGGGATGAGGGAAAAACTGTTTTTT. This codes for CASEQGGMREKLFF.

As concerns this clonotype: A much larger clone lies one base from this, so it may be a read error. The chain links TRBV5-4 to TRBJ1-5; D might be TRBD1 (5 bases). Trimming cost V 4 bases and J 6 bases, with 14 bases left between them. The length of the CDR3 is 14 residues. CDR1 and CDR2 (germline): SGHNT, YYREEE (reference sequence). The CDR3 region is CASSPSGTAQPQHF. The CDR3 nucleotides are TGTGCCAGCAGCCCCTCAGGGACGGCTCAGCCCCAGCATTTT.

The V gene is TRBV9, the J gene TRBJ1-2, with a tentative D call TRBD1 (5 bases). V dropped 2 bases and J dropped 0 bases, with 17 bases sitting between them. CDR3 size: 17 residues. The germline gives CDR1 SGDLS, CDR2 YYNGEE. The CDR3: CASSVPGTSGANYGYTF. CDR3 coding DNA: TGTGCCAGCAGCGTTCCCGGGACTAGCGGGGCTAACTATGGCTACACCTTC.

This clonotype was observed a few times. V is TRBV20-1 and J is TRBJ2-6; D unresolved. This CDR3 region has 13 residues. Germline loops: CDR1 DFQATT, CDR2 SNEGSKA (reference sequence). The germline V and J ends were trimmed by 0 bases and 4 bases, with 4 bases remaining between them. The CDR3 DNA reads TGCAGTGCTAGAGAGGGGGGGGCCAACGTCCTGACTTTC. Amino acids: CSAREGGANVLTF.

This chain uses TRBV12-3 or TRBV12-4 with TRBJ2-3; 15 bases fit TRBD2. V lost 7 bases, J lost 0 bases, and 11 bases stayed unmatched. This CDR3 contains 19 residues. The CDR3 here is CASNTPGLAGGTSTDTQYF. The CDR3 DNA reads as TGTGCCAGCAATACCCCGGGACTAGCGGGGGGAACTAGCACAGATACGCAGTATTTT.

This chain joins TRBV10-3 and TRBJ1-5; D is undetermined. This CDR3 has 16 residues. CDR1 ENHRY and CDR2 SYGVKD come from the germline V gene. Trimming cost V 10 bases and J 1 base, with 20 bases left between them. The CDR3 sequence is CASEAAWTRSNQPQHF. CDR3 sequence (DNA): TGTGCCAGCGAAGCGGCCTGGACTAGAAGCAATCAGCCCCAGCATTTT.

Points on this clonotype: The germline gene is not matched at one end of the junction; a read error may be the cause. V gene TRBV20-1 combines with J gene TRBJ1-5, with TRBD1 identical over 10 bases. This CDR3 has 17 amino acids. Germline lookup yields CDR1 DFQATT and CDR2 SNEGSKA (reference sequence). The CDR3, as DNA: TGCAGTGCTAGAGATCGAGGGGACAGGGGCTACAATGAGCCCCAGCATTTT. Translated, it gives CSARDRGDRGYNEPQHF.

The gene calls are TRBV30 and TRBJ1-5; the D gene is possibly TRBD1 (6 bases). The CDR3 contains 14 residues. Trimming pared 4 bases from V and 4 bases from J, leaving 14 bases between. CDR1 is GTSNPN and CDR2 is SVGIG in the germline V gene (reference sequence). CDR3 loop: CAWTTGHANQPQHF. In DNA form, the CDR3 reads TGTGCCTGGACCACGGGACACGCTAATCAGCCCCAGCATTTT. Combining the CDR3 with reference TRBV30 and TRBJ1-5 gives the whole variable domain SQTIHQWPATLVQPVGSPLSLECTVEGTSNPNLYWYRQAAGRGLQLLFYSVGIGQISSEVPQNLSASRPQDRQFILSSKKLLLSDSGFYLCAWTTGHANQPQHFGDGTRLSIL.